The TCR beta chain under discussion was sequenced for a study of T cell repertoires in aging, cancer and after chemotherapy. Study results and caveats: In each cancer cohort, median generation probability increased across chemotherapy, suggesting thymic output rebounded.

TCR beta rearrangements were amplified from peripheral blood genomic DNA. A mixed TRB-A/B primer pool amplified rearranged TRB by multiplex touch-down PCR. MiXCR was run by TCRdb on the multiplex PCR reads, yielding one entry per CDR3 protein. The table has about 6,200 distinct CDR3 sequences, roughly 28% seen once; the top ten hold 3.9%. In this sample, this clonotype is medium-sized. Its target is unknown. This TCR derives from a human donor in good health. The sequencing input was blood.

CDR3 coding DNA: TGTGCCAGCAGCTCCACTTATCCAGATACGCAGTATTTT. This encodes CASSSTYPDTQYF. The chain recombines TRBV5-4 with TRBJ2-3; D gene unclear. Deletions cut 3 bases from V and 4 bases from J, with 9 bases between. Germline lookup yields CDR1 SGHNT and CDR2 YYREEE (reference sequence). The CDR3 has 13 amino acids.